This T cell receptor (beta chain) is from a study of blood T cell repertoires in COVID-19. Study overall: Nucleic acid was either cDNA or gDNA, and it came from T cells, B-cell-depleted T cells, or PBMCs.

Clinical histories supplied by participants themselves formed the basis of cohort assignment. The table came from immunoSEQ multiplex PCR; TCRdb's copy has only in-frame clones and leaves some out. This sample has fewer than 500,000 clones, with 70% to 90% found just once. This TCR derives from a woman in her late teens or twenties with acute COVID-19. The sample comprised PBMCs or T cells enriched from blood (not recorded which).

Written as DNA, the CDR3 is TGTGCCAGCAGCTTAGGTCAGCGGGGGGACTCAAAAGAGACCCAGTACTTC. It is translated as CASSLGQRGDSKETQYF. This chain uses TRBV11-3 with TRBJ2-5; 9 bases agree with TRBD2. Germline-derived CDR1 and CDR2 are SGHNT and YENEEA. The CDR3 totals 17 residues. Losses at the gene ends were 1 base for V and 3 bases for J; bases not matched to a gene: 9.